Shown below are 20 T cell receptor beta chains from a single sample sequenced in a study of T-cell memory formation after mild COVID-19. TCRdb reanalysed the 5' RACE reads using MiXCR and keeps one entry per CDR3 protein. The sample holds some 180,000 distinct CDR3 sequences, approximately 17% seen once. Sequencing was done on a sample of PBMCs or a T cell subset sorted from them (not recorded which). The source is a man in his late teens or twenties who had mild COVID-19 (a few samples of this study predate the infection). Cell type and time point are not known.

The chain recombines TRBV11-2 with TRBJ2-5; 7 bases map to TRBD1. Germline values: CDR1 SGHAT, CDR2 FQNNGV. V trimming: 1 base; J trimming: 9 bases; junction bases outside the gene matches: 11. This CDR3 has 15 amino acids. The CDR3 sequence is CASSLGLGQRRSQYF. In DNA form, the CDR3 reads TGTGCCAGCAGCTTAGGTTTGGGACAGCGTAGGTCCCAGTACTTC. Based on the CDR3 plus reference TRBV11-2 and TRBJ2-5, the full variable domain is EAGVAQSPRYKIIEKRQSVAFWCNPISGHATLYWYQQILGQGPKLLIQFQNNGVVDDSQLPKDRFSAERLKGVDSTLKIQPAKLEDSAVYLCASSLGLGQRRSQYFGPGTRLLVL.

This chain connects TRBV7-2 to TRBJ2-6, with a weak D call TRBD1 (6 bases). Germline CDR1 is SGHTA and CDR2 is FQGNSA. Trimming removed 5 bases from V and 4 bases from J, with 9 bases in between. CDR3 length: 14 residues. The CDR3 loop is CASSHRVGANVLTF. CDR3 bases: TGTGCCAGCAGCCACAGGGTCGGGGCCAACGTCCTGACTTTC.

The chain employs TRBV6-5 and TRBJ1-6, with 7 bases matching TRBD1. V trimming: 2 bases; J trimming: 7 bases; junction bases outside the gene matches: 5. Germline values: CDR1 MNHEY, CDR2 SVGAGI. The CDR3 has 15 residues. CDR3 amino acids: CASSYRTGGNSPLHF. The CDR3 DNA is TGTGCCAGCAGTTACAGGACAGGCGGGAATTCACCCCTCCACTTT.

CDR3 sequence (DNA): TGTGCCACCAGCAGAGATCGGGGAGCCTACGAGCAGTACTTC. It yields the protein CATSRDRGAYEQYF. The J gene is TRBJ2-7, the V gene TRBV15; weak D call: TRBD2 (5 bases). This CDR3 has 14 amino acids. Germline V gene data show CDR1 as LNHNV and CDR2 as YYDKDF (reference sequence). Between the trimmed V and J ends, which lost 0 bases and 2 bases, there was a span of 8 bases.

The chain joins TRBV5-5 to TRBJ1-5; possible D gene TRBD1, 6 bases. The CDR3 totals 13 residues. Germline assignment: CDR1 SGHKS and CDR2 YYEKEE (reference sequence). Trimming took off 4 bases at V and 4 bases at J, with 9 bases between the two ends. This chain's CDR3 is CASSRDKNQPQHF. CDR3 nucleotides: TGTGCCAGCAGCAGGGACAAAAATCAGCCCCAGCATTTT.

This clonotype came up many times. The chain has TRBV3-1 and TRBJ2-3; a weak D match, TRBD2 (7 bases). The CDR3 has 15 amino acids. Germline V gene sequence: CDR1 LGHDT, CDR2 YNNKEL (reference sequence). The germline V and J ends were trimmed by 1 base and 4 bases, with 12 bases remaining between them. CDR3 loop: CASSQGGGPSDTQYF. CDR3 nucleotide sequence: TGTGCCAGCAGCCAAGGCGGGGGCCCATCAGATACGCAGTATTTT.

This clonotype has only a few counts. The J gene is TRBJ2-5, the V gene TRBV7-2; D gene unclear. This CDR3 is built from 12 residues. Germline CDR1 is SGHTA and CDR2 is FQGNSA. The V gene lost 5 bases and the J gene lost 7 bases, with 11 bases spanning the gap. CDR3 sequence: CASSPLTGTQYF. DNA of the CDR3: TGTGCCAGCAGCCCCCTGACGGGGACCCAGTACTTC. The whole variable domain, filled in from reference TRBV7-2 and TRBJ2-5, reads GAGVSQSPSNKVTEKGKDVELRCDPISGHTALYWYRQSLGQGLEFLIYFQGNSAPDKSGLPSDRFSAERTGGSVSTLTIQRTQQEDSAVYLCASSPLTGTQYFGPGTRLLVL.

This clonotype was recorded at least ten times. The rearrangement links TRBV7-2 to TRBJ1-5; D remains unclear. The V end lost 3 bases, the J end lost 7 bases, and 10 bases lay between the germline ends. The CDR3 totals 13 residues. Germline V gene data show CDR1 as SGHTA and CDR2 as FQGNSA. CDR3 in amino acids: CASSFGFSQPQHF. The CDR3 DNA reads as TGTGCCAGCAGCTTTGGGTTCTCCCAGCCCCAGCATTTT.

This clonotype was found a few times. The chain carries TRBV7-3 and TRBJ2-3; D may be TRBD2 (5 bases). Germline CDR1 SGHTA, CDR2 FQGTGA. The CDR3 has 17 amino acids. Trimming took off 4 bases at V and 4 bases at J, with 21 bases between the two ends. The DNA for the CDR3 is TGTGCCAGCAGCTCGCCCGGAGGATCCCTCGGGCCAGATACGCAGTATTTT. Residues: CASSSPGGSLGPDTQYF.

In its sample, this clonotype was seen a few times. V and J are TRBV12-3 or TRBV12-4 and TRBJ2-7; no reliable D call. The CDR3 is 13 amino acids. The germline V and J ends were trimmed by 6 bases and 0 bases, with 9 bases remaining between them. The CDR3 spells CASRDQSSYEQYF. Written as DNA, the CDR3 is TGTGCCAGCAGGGACCAAAGCTCCTACGAGCAGTACTTC.

This clonotype was observed a few times. The chain joins TRBV4-1 to TRBJ2-1; no definite D call. The V gene lost 1 base and the J gene lost 8 bases, with 3 bases spanning the gap. The CDR3 consists of 11 residues. CDR1 and CDR2 (germline): MGHRA, YSYEKL. The CDR3 DNA sequence: TGCGCCAGCAGCCAAGTCGATGAGCAGTTCTTC. Its translation is CASSQVDEQFF.

This clonotype was seen only a few times. The chain has TRBV6-1 and TRBJ2-7, with 8 bases matching TRBD1. The V and J ends lost 6 bases and 0 bases, in that order; junction bases with no gene match: 4. Germline CDR1 MNHNS, CDR2 SASEGT. The CDR3 extends over 14 amino acids. The DNA of the CDR3 is TGTGCCAGCAGGGACAGGGCGAGCTCCTACGAGCAGTACGTC. Encoded protein: CASRDRASSYEQYV.

With respect to this clonotype: A junction end diverges from the germline sequence, so it may reflect a read error. This chain joins TRBV5-4 and TRBJ2-5; D possibly uses TRBD1 or TRBD2 (6 bases each). The CDR3 spans 13 residues. Germline CDR1 SGHNT, CDR2 YYREEE (reference sequence). CDR3 sequence: CASSFRGRETQYF. CDR3 in DNA: TGTGCAAGCAGCTTTCGGGGGCGAGAGACCCAGTACTTC.

Only a few counts were recorded for this clonotype. The chain has TRBV5-1 and TRBJ1-1; D call uncertain. V lost 1 base and J 5 bases, leaving 12 bases between the germline ends. CDR1 is SGHRS and CDR2 is YFSETQ in the germline V gene. The CDR3 spans 14 residues. The CDR3 spells CASSLLERGTEAFF. The CDR3 DNA reads as TGCGCCAGCAGCTTGCTGGAAAGAGGGACTGAAGCTTTCTTT.

This clonotype occurred many times. The chain links TRBV11-2 to TRBJ2-5; either TRBD1 or TRBD2 may fit D (6 bases each). The V gene lost 1 base and the J gene lost 5 bases, with 20 bases spanning the gap. Germline CDR1 SGHAT, CDR2 FQNNGV. This CDR3 is built from 17 residues. Here the CDR3 DNA reads TGTGCCAGCAGCTTAGGCTTTTCGGGGGCTCTGGTGGAGACCCAGTACTTC. This codes for CASSLGFSGALVETQYF.

This clonotype was observed a few times. The rearrangement links TRBV7-2 to TRBJ1-6, with 7 bases aligning to TRBD1. Germline V lookup: CDR1 SGHTA, CDR2 FQGNSA. V lost 5 bases to trimming and J lost 10 bases; unmatched junction nucleotides: 5. The CDR3 has 13 amino acids. This CDR3 is CASSGQERSPLHF. The CDR3 DNA reads as TGTGCCAGCAGCGGACAGGAGAGGTCACCCCTCCACTTT.

The chain couples TRBV3-1 to TRBJ1-2; the D is unclear. Trimming removed 3 bases from V and 8 bases from J, with 16 bases in between. The CDR3 runs 14 residues. In germline, CDR1 is LGHDT, CDR2 YNNKEL (reference sequence). CDR3 residues: CASSHLTVRWGYTF. CDR3 nucleotide sequence: TGTGCCAGCAGCCATTTGACGGTCAGATGGGGCTACACCTTC.

CDR3 sequence: CASSIVSGGANTGELFF. Here the CDR3 DNA reads TGTGCCAGCAGCATAGTTAGCGGGGGAGCGAACACCGGGGAGCTGTTTTTT. V is TRBV7-3 and J is TRBJ2-2, with 9 bases identical to TRBD2. The trim removed 5 bases at V and 0 bases at J, leaving 7 bases unmatched. Germline V gene lookup returns CDR1 SGHTA and CDR2 FQGTGA. There are 17 residues in the CDR3.

This clonotype was picked up a small number of times. The rearrangement uses TRBV11-2 and TRBJ2-5; 12 bases are shared with TRBD1. CDR1 is SGHAT, CDR2 FQNNGV, per germline. The CDR3 is 16 residues long. With 1 base clipped from V and 5 bases from J, the junction kept 5 bases outside the gene matches. For the CDR3, the DNA is TGTGCCAGCAGCTTAGCCGGGACAGGGGGCCGGGAGACCCAGTACTTC. This codes for CASSLAGTGGRETQYF.

The rearrangement uses TRBV5-6 and TRBJ1-4; the match to TRBD1 covers 9 bases. J was trimmed by 6 bases and V by 4 bases; bases with no gene match: 10. In germline, CDR1 is SGHDT, CDR2 YYEEEE. CDR3 length: 16 residues. The CDR3 region is CASSTKQGAGDEKLFF. The CDR3 nucleotides are TGTGCCAGCAGCACCAAACAGGGGGCAGGGGATGAAAAACTGTTTTTT.